This is a list of T cell receptor beta chains from one sample in a study of T cells expressing NK-cell markers. TCRdb re-called the 5' RACE reads; one entry per CDR3 protein, DNA not given. Its table records about 430,000 distinct CDR3 sequences. Input material: blood T cells: a sorted CD56 or NKG2C T cell subset, CD4+ or CD8+ T cells, or bulk PBMC T cells (not recorded which). The origin of the receptors is a woman in her forties or fifties in good health. The CDR3 runs from the conserved cysteine through the conserved F or W. The order of the fields is V gene, J gene, CDR3 protein.

V: TRBV5-4; J: TRBJ2-2; CDR3: CASSLSGMSAGELFF
V: TRBV6-6; J: TRBJ2-3; CDR3: CASSYASISRRGVTDTQYF
V: TRBV19; J: TRBJ2-5; CDR3: CASNPQGGETQYF
V: TRBV7-8; J: TRBJ2-1; CDR3: CASSHRGREGSNEQFF
V: TRBV10-3; J: TRBJ2-7; CDR3: CAIGGGPYEQYF
V: TRBV29-1; J: TRBJ1-1; CDR3: CSVRGGNVRAFF
V: TRBV6-6; J: TRBJ2-1; CDR3: CASSYLGSYNEQFF
V: TRBV7-2; J: TRBJ1-1; CDR3: CASSLAGMGGGTEAFF
V: TRBV7-2; J: TRBJ2-1; CDR3: CASSPGGLAPYNEQFF
V: TRBV10-1; J: TRBJ2-1; CDR3: CASSESGGLNEQFF
V: TRBV5-5; J: TRBJ1-1; CDR3: CASSYFGYRGTEAFF
V: TRBV14; J: TRBJ2-7; CDR3: CASSPGRLAEEQYF
V: TRBV28; J: TRBJ2-5; CDR3: CASSYGTGGLKRDQETQYF
V: TRBV29-1; J: TRBJ1-3; CDR3: CSVGEVKGNTIYF
V: TRBV6-5; J: TRBJ1-1; CDR3: CASSYWENTEAFF
V: TRBV10-3; J: TRBJ1-1; CDR3: CATRVGTEAFF
V: TRBV5-1; J: TRBJ2-3; CDR3: CASSSGDSRGTQYF
V: TRBV12-3/TRBV12-4; J: TRBJ1-5; CDR3: CASSPRGGPSNQPQHF
V: TRBV5-1; J: TRBJ2-2; CDR3: CASSLGAAGGELFF
V: TRBV11-3; J: TRBJ2-3; CDR3: CASSKGLAGVGTQYF
V: TRBV20-1; J: TRBJ2-3; CDR3: CSASFLAGRGTDTQYF
V: TRBV19; J: TRBJ1-5; CDR3: CATSEVGNQPQHF
V: TRBV3-1; J: TRBJ2-1; CDR3: CASSQEDYLRDEQFF
V: TRBV5-1; J: TRBJ2-5; CDR3: CASSPALGELETQYF
V: TRBV12-3/TRBV12-4; J: TRBJ1-1; CDR3: CASTPGVGTFF
V: TRBV6-5; J: TRBJ2-2; CDR3: CATSAASGSNTGELFF
V: TRBV19; J: TRBJ1-2; CDR3: CASSTRTGTHGYTF
V: TRBV28; J: TRBJ2-1; CDR3: CASSLWGGSYNEQFF
V: TRBV5-1; J: TRBJ2-3; CDR3: CASSFGGSKTDTQYF
V: TRBV2; J: TRBJ1-1; CDR3: CASSEGGQGKEAFF
V: TRBV12-3/TRBV12-4; J: TRBJ2-3; CDR3: CASQREGGTDTQYF
V: TRBV24-1; J: TRBJ2-1; CDR3: CATSDFWQGDNEQFF
V: TRBV12-3/TRBV12-4; J: TRBJ2-5; CDR3: CASSLRLGGVETQYF
V: TRBV6-2/TRBV6-3; J: TRBJ2-6; CDR3: CASRPLAGVRSGANVLTF
V: TRBV10-3; J: TRBJ2-7; CDR3: CAISGRALASGEQYF
V: TRBV6-2/TRBV6-3; J: TRBJ2-7; CDR3: CASSLNLGGTYEQYF
V: TRBV7-8; J: TRBJ2-3; CDR3: CASSLPALRFTDTQYF
V: TRBV7-2; J: TRBJ1-2; CDR3: CASSPTPGLSYGDYTF
V: TRBV10-3; J: TRBJ2-6; CDR3: CAIRLGQGAPGANVLTF
V: TRBV19; J: TRBJ2-1; CDR3: CASSAAYNEQFF
V: TRBV27; J: TRBJ2-7; CDR3: CASSFQASGGYEQYF
V: TRBV12-5; J: TRBJ1-1; CDR3: CASGVLTDTEAFF
V: TRBV11-2; J: TRBJ2-3; CDR3: CASGGRGITDTQYF
V: TRBV24-1; J: TRBJ2-1; CDR3: CATSDQSGINYNEQFF
V: TRBV6-1; J: TRBJ2-1; CDR3: CASSEAINEQFF
V: TRBV20-1; J: TRBJ2-3; CDR3: CSARRSGQQTDTQYF
V: TRBV6-5; J: TRBJ1-1; CDR3: CASSQGYRGTEAFF
V: TRBV6-1; J: TRBJ2-7; CDR3: CASSEAPPGTSGRIYEQYF
V: TRBV5-1; J: TRBJ2-2; CDR3: CASSSTRGGTGTGELFF
V: TRBV29-1; J: TRBJ2-7; CDR3: CSVVRVGLNEQYF
V: TRBV11-2; J: TRBJ2-3; CDR3: CASSSVGVTDTQYF
V: TRBV3-1; J: TRBJ1-1; CDR3: CASRAGTPGAEAFF
V: TRBV6-1; J: TRBJ1-1; CDR3: CASSEMATEAFF
V: TRBV24-1; J: TRBJ2-3; CDR3: CATSDRTSGRADTQYF
V: TRBV12-3/TRBV12-4; J: TRBJ2-5; CDR3: CASSFRRTVETQYF
V: TRBV3-1; J: TRBJ1-2; CDR3: CASSQGANSHHGYTF
V: TRBV15; J: TRBJ2-1; CDR3: CATSRDQNLAGKNEQFF
V: TRBV20-1; J: TRBJ1-4; CDR3: CSARHRVVNEKLFF
V: TRBV10-1; J: TRBJ2-7; CDR3: CASSDLGEQYF